This TCR beta chain was retrieved from a study of cytomegalovirus exposure and HLA in healthy donors. Study-wide results and caveats: Among TCR beta chains, those listed as cytomegalovirus-associated numbered over 150. Further analysis was carried out later, and it showed several of the most significant clusters appearing linked to common viral pathogens. CMV serostatus was the sole immune exposure data available.

The V segment lost 5 bases and the J segment 1 base; nucleotides outside the gene matches: 7. The CDR3 totals 17 residues. Germline V gives CDR1 LGHNA, CDR2 YSLEER. The PCR was carried out with 60 Vbeta primers and 13 Jbeta primers. The table came from immunoSEQ multiplex PCR; TCRdb's copy has only in-frame clones and leaves some out. The repertoire holds approximately 160,000 clones, with over 80% as singletons. As for this clone: The antigen remains unidentified.

Sequenced input: PBMCs. V usage is TRBV4-3 and J usage is TRBJ2-4, with TRBD1 identical over 11 bases. The TCR comes from a woman between 50 and 59 years old in good health and CMV-seropositive. The chain's CDR3 is CASSVRTGGFAKNIQYF. The CDR3 DNA reads as TGCGCCAGCAGCGTGCGGACAGGGGGCTTCGCCAAAAACATTCAGTACTTC.